Shown below are 13 T cell receptor beta chains from a single sample sequenced in a study of T cell repertoires in cytomegalovirus infection. TCRdb re-called the reads with MiXCR, one entry per CDR3 protein. The sample has nearly 650,000 distinct CDR3 sequences, more than 20% seen once; the top ten hold 7.5% to 9%. Sequencing was done on a sample of CD8+ T cells from PBMCs. Receptors originate from a human donor in good health (CMV status not recorded). Some clones in this sample may be carry-over from other donors' samples.

The J gene is TRBJ2-1, the V gene TRBV29-1; 7 bases fit TRBD2. The length of the CDR3 is 13 residues. Trimming took 7 bases from V and 5 from J; bases not matched to a gene: 8. From germline, CDR1 is SQVTM and CDR2 ANQGSEA. In nucleotides, the CDR3 is TGCAGCGCAACGGGGACTAACCACAATGAGCAGTTCTTC. This codes for CSATGTNHNEQFF.

V and J are TRBV20-1 and TRBJ2-7; possibly TRBD1 or TRBD2 for D (5 bases each). From germline, CDR1 is DFQATT and CDR2 SNEGSKA (reference sequence). V shed 0 bases and J shed 0 bases, with 12 bases lying between them. This CDR3 comprises 15 residues. The CDR3 region has the DNA TGCAGTGCTAGAGATCCTCCAGGGAGCTCCTACGAGCAGTACTTC. This gives the protein CSARDPPGSSYEQYF.

J is TRBJ2-3 and V is TRBV7-2; the match to TRBD2 covers 10 bases. This CDR3 is 14 amino acids long. J was trimmed by 8 bases and V by 8 bases; bases with no gene match: 10. CDR1 is SGHTA and CDR2 is FQGNSA in the germline V gene. In DNA form, the CDR3 reads TGTGCCAGCGGGGATGAGCGGGGGGGTAGTACGCAGTATTTT. Translated: CASGDERGGSTQYF.

This rearrangement joins TRBV28 to TRBJ1-1; 7 bases agree with TRBD1. The CDR3 totals 14 residues. V gave up 6 bases and J gave up 1 base; unmatched junction bases: 5. The germline V gene encodes CDR1 MDHEN and CDR2 SYDVKM. The CDR3 bases are TGTGCCAGCAGGTCCGGACAGGAGAACACTGAAGCTTTCTTT. As protein: CASRSGQENTEAFF.

Comment on this clonotype: The conserved phenylalanine or tryptophan is not found at the CDR3 terminus, so this likely reflects a read error. The V call is TRBV28, the J call TRBJ1-2; D ambiguous. V gave up 5 bases and J gave up 3 bases, with 13 bases separating them. The CDR3 totals 14 residues. Germline V gene data show CDR1 as MDHEN and CDR2 as SYDVKM. The CDR3 is CASSTLVEDYGYTV. The CDR3 DNA reads as TGTGCCAGCAGTACCCTGGTGGAGGACTATGGCTACACCGTC.

The chain has TRBV10-3 and TRBJ2-7, with 8 nucleotides matching TRBD2. The CDR3 covers 12 residues. Germline V gene sequence: CDR1 ENHRY, CDR2 SYGVKD. V shed 6 bases and J 7 bases; nucleotides not matched to a gene: 5. The CDR3 here is CAIRLTSGEQYF. CDR3 in DNA: TGTGCCATCAGGCTCACTAGCGGAGAGCAGTACTTC.

This clonotype turned up a few times. The rearrangement joins TRBV15 to TRBJ1-1; 8 bases are shared with TRBD1. The CDR3 spans 15 residues. Trimming at V came to 2 bases and at J to 10 bases, leaving 12 bases not matched to a gene. Germline loops: CDR1 LNHNV, CDR2 YYDKDF (reference sequence). CDR3 protein: CATSRQEGTGLRAFF. In nucleotides, the CDR3 is TGTGCCACCAGCAGACAAGAGGGGACAGGCCTCAGAGCTTTCTTT.

V is TRBV28 and J is TRBJ1-2; D not certain. CDR3 length equals 12 residues. CDR1 and CDR2 from the germline V gene are MDHEN and SYDVKM. Trimming cost V 6 bases and J 4 bases, with 9 bases left between them. CDR3 DNA: TGTGCCAGCAGGCCGGAATCCTATGGCTACACCTTC. It yields the protein CASRPESYGYTF.

This clonotype was seen only a few times. The chain recombines TRBV6-6 with TRBJ1-1; D ambiguous. This CDR3 spans 10 amino acids. Germline-derived CDR1 and CDR2 are MNHNY and SVGAGI (reference sequence). V gave up 7 bases and J gave up 11 bases, with 11 bases separating them. The CDR3 coding sequence is TGTGCCAGCACCTCAGCAAGGGCTTTCTTT. It translates to CASTSARAFF.

This clonotype came up many times. The genes are TRBV7-8 and TRBJ1-4; D is perhaps TRBD1 (6 bases). The V gene lost 1 base and the J gene lost 7 bases, with 16 bases spanning the gap. The CDR3 has 16 residues. CDR1 is SGHVS, CDR2 FQNEAQ, per germline. The CDR3 spells CASSLGYGGGGEKLFF. CDR3 in DNA: TGTGCCAGCAGCTTAGGGTATGGGGGCGGTGGTGAAAAACTGTTTTTT.

This chain uses TRBV29-1 with TRBJ2-7; D possibly corresponds to TRBD1 (6 bases). Deletions cut 6 bases from V and 6 bases from J, with 18 bases between. Germline loops: CDR1 SQVTM, CDR2 ANQGSEA. CDR3 length: 13 amino acids. The CDR3 here is CSVGDTGIREQYF. CDR3 DNA: TGCAGCGTGGGGGACACGGGCATACGCGAGCAGTACTTC.

The rearrangement joins TRBV7-9 to TRBJ1-2, with TRBD1 matching over 7 bases. V dropped 7 bases and J dropped 4; count of bases not matched to a gene: 6. The CDR3 has 13 amino acids. In germline, CDR1 is SEHNR, CDR2 FQNEAQ (reference sequence). Written as DNA, the CDR3 is TGTGCCAGCATCAACGGGACAGCCTATGGCTACACCTTC. The encoded protein is CASINGTAYGYTF.

This clonotype showed up just a few times. The rearrangement links TRBV6-5 to TRBJ2-7; D perhaps matches TRBD2 (5 bases). V shed 2 bases and J shed 7 bases, with 12 bases lying between them. Germline CDR1 is MNHEY and CDR2 is SVGAGI. The CDR3 length is 13 residues. CDR3 loop: CASSYEAGEEQYV. The DNA for the CDR3 is TGTGCCAGCAGTTACGAGGCCGGGGAAGAGCAGTACGTC.